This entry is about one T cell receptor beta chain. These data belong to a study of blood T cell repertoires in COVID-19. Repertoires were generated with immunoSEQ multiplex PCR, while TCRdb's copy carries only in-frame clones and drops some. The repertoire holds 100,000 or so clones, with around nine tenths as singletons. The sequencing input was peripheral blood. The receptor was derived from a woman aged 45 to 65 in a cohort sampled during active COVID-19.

CDR3 region: CASSQPGQVTGELFF. CDR3 in DNA: TGTGCCAGCAGCCAACCGGGACAGGTCACCGGGGAGCTGTTTTTT. The chain links TRBV3-1 (or the pseudogene TRBV3-2) to TRBJ2-2; 8 bases fit TRBD1. The CDR3 loop spans 15 amino acids. Trimming removed 2 bases from V and 4 bases from J; junction bases left unmatched: 3. In germline, CDR1 is LGHDT, CDR2 YNNKEL (reference sequence).